A single sample gave rise to the 10 T cell receptor beta chains below, sequenced in a study of blood T cell repertoires in COVID-19. This table comes from immunoSEQ multiplex PCR, and its TCRdb copy is limited to in-frame clones, with some not included. The data contain approximately 170,000 clones, less than 90% of them singletons. Sequencing used peripheral blood. The receptors here all came from a woman in her sixties or seventies with COVID-19, enrolled during active disease.

This sequence joins TRBV2 and TRBJ2-1; tentatively, D is TRBD1 (6 bases). The germline gives CDR1 SNHLY, CDR2 FYNNEI. Trimming cost V 8 bases and J 2 bases, with 16 bases left between them. There are 15 residues in the CDR3. CDR3 protein: CASQGSGGTYNEQFF. In DNA form, the CDR3 reads TGTGCCAGCCAGGGGTCAGGTGGTACCTACAATGAGCAGTTCTTC.

The gene calls are TRBV27 and TRBJ2-3; the D gene is possibly TRBD1 (6 bases). This CDR3 is built from 17 residues. Trimming left V 7 bases short and J 2 bases short, with 22 bases between. CDR1 and CDR2 (germline): MNHEY, SMNVEV (reference sequence). This CDR3 reads CASKSLGPRGNTDTQYF. CDR3 nucleotide sequence: TGTGCCAGCAAGAGCCTGGGGCCTAGGGGGAACACAGATACGCAGTATTTT.

This chain joins TRBV7-8 and TRBJ1-5, with 8 bases lining up with TRBD1. The CDR3 contains 18 residues. Per germline, CDR1 SGHVS and CDR2 FQNEAQ. After removal of 4 bases from V and 0 bases from J, the junction contained 11 bases not matched to a gene. The CDR3 DNA is TGTGCCAGCAGCTCCCGACAGGGGACTATCTATAGCAATCAGCCCCAGCATTTT. Amino acid sequence: CASSSRQGTIYSNQPQHF. Full variable domain (rest looked up from reference TRBV7-8 and TRBJ1-5): GAGVSQSPRYKVAKRGQDVALRCDPISGHVSLFWYQQALGQGPEFLTYFQNEAQLDKSGLPSDRFFAERPEGSVSTLKIQRTQQEDSAVYLCASSSRQGTIYSNQPQHFGDGTRLSIL.

The genes are TRBV5-1 and TRBJ2-2; 7 bases are shared with TRBD2. The germline gives CDR1 SGHRS, CDR2 YFSETQ. J gave up 6 bases and V 0 bases, and 26 bases lay outside the gene matches. CDR3 size: 22 residues. The CDR3 here is CASSLGSPPGIFGGSFPGELFF. The CDR3 DNA follows: TGCGCCAGCAGCTTGGGATCTCCACCAGGGATCTTTGGCGGGAGTTTCCCCGGGGAGCTGTTTTTT.

The V gene is TRBV7-2, the J gene TRBJ1-1, with TRBD1 matching 11 bases. J was trimmed by 1 base and V by 4 bases; bases with no gene match: 11. The CDR3 length is 18 residues. CDR1 and CDR2 from the germline V gene are SGHTA and FQGNSA. CDR3 protein: CASSSRLGTGGRNTEAFF. Here the CDR3 DNA reads TGTGCCAGCAGCTCCCGGTTGGGGACAGGGGGTCGGAACACTGAAGCTTTCTTT. Together with reference TRBV7-2 and TRBJ1-1, the CDR3 gives the full variable domain: GAGVSQSPSNKVTEKGKDVELRCDPISGHTALYWYRQSLGQGLEFLIYFQGNSAPDKSGLPSDRFSAERTGGSVSTLTIQRTQQEDSAVYLCASSSRLGTGGRNTEAFFGQGTRLTVV.

This clone was observed a single time. The rearrangement joins TRBV11-3 to TRBJ2-3; D not resolved. The V end lost 5 bases, the J end lost 1 base, and 4 bases lay between the germline ends. CDR1 and CDR2 (germline): SGHNT, YENEEA. The CDR3 is made up of 12 amino acids. CDR3 region: CASSLRTDTQYF. CDR3 nucleotide sequence: TGTGCCAGCAGCCTCCGCACAGATACGCAGTATTTT.

This clone showed up just once. The chain couples TRBV5-4 to TRBJ2-5; 7 positions match TRBD2. The junction had 4 bases not matched to a gene; V was cut back by 4 bases and J by 1 base. CDR3 length: 14 residues. CDR1 and CDR2 (germline): SGHNT, YYREEE (reference sequence). The CDR3 DNA reads TGTGCCAGCAGCCCGGGAGGAGTCCAAGAGACCCAGTACTTC. Its translation: CASSPGGVQETQYF.

The rearrangement links TRBV5-4 to TRBJ1-6, with D hard to call. The CDR3 is 16 residues long. CDR1 is SGHNT, CDR2 YYREEE, per germline (reference sequence). V was clipped by 0 bases and J by 5 bases, with 12 bases between them. DNA for the CDR3: TGTGCCAGCAGCTTGGGGCCGGGGTGGGATAATTCACCCCTCCACTTT. This sequence encodes CASSLGPGWDNSPLHF.

V gene TRBV29-1 combines with J gene TRBJ2-7; no definite D call. CDR1 and CDR2 from the germline V gene are SQVTM and ANQGSEA. V shed 3 bases and J shed 11 bases, with 14 bases lying between them. The CDR3 has 11 residues. In DNA form, the CDR3 reads TGCAGCGTTGAGTCAGGCCCTGTAGAGTACTTC. Amino acids: CSVESGPVEYF.

This clone was counted between two and nine times. J is TRBJ1-5 and V is TRBV18, with D unclear. The CDR3 has 13 residues. With 3 bases removed from V and 11 bases from J, the gap between germline ends came to 14 bases. Per the germline V gene, CDR1 is KGHSH and CDR2 is LQKENI. The CDR3: CASSPGIFWAQHF. Here the CDR3 DNA reads TGTGCCAGCTCACCCGGGATCTTTTGGGCCCAGCATTTT.